This TCR beta chain was retrieved from a study of blood T cell repertoires in COVID-19. Overall study context: Sites across the United States, Italy and Spain contributed samples from acute and convalescent COVID-19. In each case, the material was cDNA or gDNA derived from T cells, B-cell-depleted T cells, or PBMCs.

This CDR3 spans 15 amino acids. V shed 0 bases and J shed 6 bases, with 11 bases lying between them. Germline values: CDR1 SGHAT, CDR2 FQNNGV. How the authors handled the data: Amplification of reference gene primers was used by the study to estimate nucleated cell counts. Clones were read by immunoSEQ multiplex PCR, and TCRdb kept only the in-frame ones, dropping some. V and J calls and clone size are as listed in that table; D and trimming were resolved from the DNA. Here the sample spans 120,000 to 150,000 clones, 60% to 85% being singletons. This clone was found many times. The TCR was taken from a man between 45 and 60 years old with acute or convalescent COVID-19. The chain carries TRBV11-2 and TRBJ2-2; no clear D gene. The sequenced material came from peripheral blood. Written as DNA, the CDR3 is TGTGCCAGCAGCTTAGATCCTAGGAAGGCCGGGGAGCTGTTTTTT. Translation: CASSLDPRKAGELFF.